This T cell receptor (beta chain) derives from a study of CD8+ T cells in alopecia areata. Study results and limitations: With patients, TCR sharing proved less clear than in mice, a difference possibly related to HLA. Across lesional scalp, and particularly alopecia totalis/universalis, clonality surpassed that of normal scalp.

This clone was found once. What it recognizes is unknown. The CDR3 contains 14 residues. Germline values: CDR1 SGHAT, CDR2 FQNNGV. With 3 bases removed from V and 6 bases from J, the gap between germline ends came to 13 bases. After isolation, RNA underwent reverse transcription to generate cDNA as the sequencing template. The method was immunoSEQ multiplex PCR; TCRdb's version includes in-frame clones alone and lacks a portion of them. In the table there are about 150,000 clones, 62% of which are singletons. Sequenced input: CD8+ T cells sorted from blood. V and J are TRBV11-2 and TRBJ2-3; no clear D. The sequence was obtained from a human donor in good health. The chain's CDR3 is CASSFRPAEDTQYF. The CDR3 coding sequence is TGTGCCAGCAGCTTCCGGCCGGCAGAGGATACGCAGTATTTT. The variable domain in full, completed from reference TRBV11-2 and TRBJ2-3, reads EAGVAQSPRYKIIEKRQSVAFWCNPISGHATLYWYQQILGQGPKLLIQFQNNGVVDDSQLPKDRFSAERLKGVDSTLKIQPAKLEDSAVYLCASSFRPAEDTQYFGPGTRLTVL.